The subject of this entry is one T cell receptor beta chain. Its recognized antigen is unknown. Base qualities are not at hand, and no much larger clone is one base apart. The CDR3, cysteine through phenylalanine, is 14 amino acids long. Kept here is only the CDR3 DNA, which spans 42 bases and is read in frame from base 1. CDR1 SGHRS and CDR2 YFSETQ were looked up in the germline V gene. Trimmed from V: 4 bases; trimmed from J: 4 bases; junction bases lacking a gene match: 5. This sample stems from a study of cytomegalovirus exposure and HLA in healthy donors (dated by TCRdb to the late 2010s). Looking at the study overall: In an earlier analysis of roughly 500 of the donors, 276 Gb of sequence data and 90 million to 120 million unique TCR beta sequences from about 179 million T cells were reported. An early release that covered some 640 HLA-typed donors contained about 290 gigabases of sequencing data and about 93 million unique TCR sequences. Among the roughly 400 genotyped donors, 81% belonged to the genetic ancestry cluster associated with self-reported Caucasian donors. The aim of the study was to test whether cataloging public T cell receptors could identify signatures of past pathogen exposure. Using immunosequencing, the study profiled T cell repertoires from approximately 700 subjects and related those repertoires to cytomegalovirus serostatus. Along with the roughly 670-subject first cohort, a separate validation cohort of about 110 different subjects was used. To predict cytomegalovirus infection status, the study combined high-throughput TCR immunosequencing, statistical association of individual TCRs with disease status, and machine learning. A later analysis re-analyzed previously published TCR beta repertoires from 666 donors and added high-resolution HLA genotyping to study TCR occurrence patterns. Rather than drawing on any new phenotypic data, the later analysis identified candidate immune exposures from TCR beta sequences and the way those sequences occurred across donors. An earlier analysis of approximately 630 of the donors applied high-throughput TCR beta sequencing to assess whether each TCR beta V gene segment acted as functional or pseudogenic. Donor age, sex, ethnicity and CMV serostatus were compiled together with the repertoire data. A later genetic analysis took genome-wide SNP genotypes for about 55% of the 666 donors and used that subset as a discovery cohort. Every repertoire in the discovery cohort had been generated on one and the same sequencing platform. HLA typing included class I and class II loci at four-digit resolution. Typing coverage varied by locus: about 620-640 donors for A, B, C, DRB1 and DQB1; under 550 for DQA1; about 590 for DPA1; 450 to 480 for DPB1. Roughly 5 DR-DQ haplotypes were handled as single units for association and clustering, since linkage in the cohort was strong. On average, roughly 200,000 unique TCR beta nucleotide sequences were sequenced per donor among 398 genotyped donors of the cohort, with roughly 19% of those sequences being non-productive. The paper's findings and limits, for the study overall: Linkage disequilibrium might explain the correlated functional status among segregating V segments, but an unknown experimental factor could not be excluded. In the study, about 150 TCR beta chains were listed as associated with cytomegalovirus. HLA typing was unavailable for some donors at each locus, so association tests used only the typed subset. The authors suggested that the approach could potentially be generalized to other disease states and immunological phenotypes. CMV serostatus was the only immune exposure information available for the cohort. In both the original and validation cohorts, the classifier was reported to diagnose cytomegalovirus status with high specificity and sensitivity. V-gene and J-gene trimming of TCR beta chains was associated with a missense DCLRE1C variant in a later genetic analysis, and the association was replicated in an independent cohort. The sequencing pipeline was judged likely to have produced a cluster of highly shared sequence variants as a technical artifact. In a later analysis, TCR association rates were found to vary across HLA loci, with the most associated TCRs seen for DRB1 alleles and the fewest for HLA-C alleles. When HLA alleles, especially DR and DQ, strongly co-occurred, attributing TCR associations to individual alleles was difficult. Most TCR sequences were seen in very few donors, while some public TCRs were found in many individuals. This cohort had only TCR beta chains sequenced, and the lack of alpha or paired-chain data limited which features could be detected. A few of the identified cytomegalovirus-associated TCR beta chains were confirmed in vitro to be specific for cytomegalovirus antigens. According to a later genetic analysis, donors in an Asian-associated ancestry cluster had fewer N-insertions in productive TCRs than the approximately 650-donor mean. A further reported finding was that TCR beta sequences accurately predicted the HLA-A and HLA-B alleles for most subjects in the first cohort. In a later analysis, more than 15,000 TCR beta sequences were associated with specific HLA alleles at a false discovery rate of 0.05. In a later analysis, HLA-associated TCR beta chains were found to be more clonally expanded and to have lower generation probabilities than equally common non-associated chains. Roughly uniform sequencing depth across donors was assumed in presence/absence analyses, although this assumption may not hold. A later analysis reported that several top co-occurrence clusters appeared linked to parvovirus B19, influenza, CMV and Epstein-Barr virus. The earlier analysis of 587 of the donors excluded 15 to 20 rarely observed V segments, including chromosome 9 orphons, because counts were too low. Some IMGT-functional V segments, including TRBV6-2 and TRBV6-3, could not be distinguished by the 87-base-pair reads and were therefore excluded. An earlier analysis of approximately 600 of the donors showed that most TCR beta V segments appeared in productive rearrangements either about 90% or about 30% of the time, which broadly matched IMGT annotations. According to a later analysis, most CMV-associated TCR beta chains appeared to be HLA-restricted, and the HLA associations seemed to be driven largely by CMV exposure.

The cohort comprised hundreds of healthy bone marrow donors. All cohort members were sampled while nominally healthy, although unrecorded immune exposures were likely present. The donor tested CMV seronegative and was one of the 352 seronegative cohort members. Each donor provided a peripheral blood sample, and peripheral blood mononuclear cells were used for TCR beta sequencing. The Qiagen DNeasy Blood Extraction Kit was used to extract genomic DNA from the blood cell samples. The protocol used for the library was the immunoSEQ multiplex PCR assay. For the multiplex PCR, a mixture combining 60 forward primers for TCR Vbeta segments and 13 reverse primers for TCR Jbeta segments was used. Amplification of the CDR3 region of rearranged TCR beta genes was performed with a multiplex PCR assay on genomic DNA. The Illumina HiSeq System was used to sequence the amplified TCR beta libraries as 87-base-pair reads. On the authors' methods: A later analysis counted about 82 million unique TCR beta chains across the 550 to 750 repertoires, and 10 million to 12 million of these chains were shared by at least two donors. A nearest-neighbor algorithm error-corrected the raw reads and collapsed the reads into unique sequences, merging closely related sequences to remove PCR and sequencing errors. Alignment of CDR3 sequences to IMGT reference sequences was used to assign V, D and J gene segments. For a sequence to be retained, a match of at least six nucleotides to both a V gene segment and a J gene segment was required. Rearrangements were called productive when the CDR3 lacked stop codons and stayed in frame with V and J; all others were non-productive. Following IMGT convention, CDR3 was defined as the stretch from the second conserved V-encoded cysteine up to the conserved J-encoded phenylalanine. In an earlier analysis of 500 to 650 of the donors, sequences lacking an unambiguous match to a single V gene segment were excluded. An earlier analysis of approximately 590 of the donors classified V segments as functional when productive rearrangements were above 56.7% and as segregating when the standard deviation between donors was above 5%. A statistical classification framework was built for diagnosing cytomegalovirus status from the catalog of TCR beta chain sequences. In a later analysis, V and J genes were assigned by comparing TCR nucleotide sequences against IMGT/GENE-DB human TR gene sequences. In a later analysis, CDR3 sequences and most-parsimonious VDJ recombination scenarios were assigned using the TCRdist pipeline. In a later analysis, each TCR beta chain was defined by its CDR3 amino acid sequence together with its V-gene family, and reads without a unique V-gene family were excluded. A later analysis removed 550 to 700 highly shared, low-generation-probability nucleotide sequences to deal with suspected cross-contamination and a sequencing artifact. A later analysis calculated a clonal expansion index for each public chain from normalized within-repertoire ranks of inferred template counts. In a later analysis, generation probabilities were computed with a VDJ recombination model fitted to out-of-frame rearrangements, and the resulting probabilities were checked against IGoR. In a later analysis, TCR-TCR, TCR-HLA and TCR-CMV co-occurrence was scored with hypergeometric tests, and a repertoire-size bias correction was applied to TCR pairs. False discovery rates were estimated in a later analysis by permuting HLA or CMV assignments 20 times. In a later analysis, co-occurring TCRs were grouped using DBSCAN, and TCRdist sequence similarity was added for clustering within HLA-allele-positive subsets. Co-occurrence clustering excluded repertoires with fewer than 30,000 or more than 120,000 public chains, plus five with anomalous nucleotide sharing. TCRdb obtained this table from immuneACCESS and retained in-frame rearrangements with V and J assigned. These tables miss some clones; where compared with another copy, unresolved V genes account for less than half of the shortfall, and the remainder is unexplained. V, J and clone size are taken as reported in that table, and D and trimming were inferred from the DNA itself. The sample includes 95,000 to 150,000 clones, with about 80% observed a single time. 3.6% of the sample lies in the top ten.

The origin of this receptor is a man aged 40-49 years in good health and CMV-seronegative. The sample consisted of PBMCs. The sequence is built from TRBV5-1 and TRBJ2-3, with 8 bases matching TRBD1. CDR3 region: CASSLDRGPDTQYF. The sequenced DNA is TGCGCCAGCAGCCTCGACAGGGGTCCAGATACGCAGTATTTT.